The 5 T cell receptor beta chains below all came from one sample that was sequenced in a study of blood T cell repertoires in COVID-19. Libraries were prepared by immunoSEQ multiplex PCR; TCRdb keeps only in-frame clonotypes and omits some of them. This sample has about 190,000 clones, with around 85% found just once. Input material: peripheral blood. The receptors shown here come from a woman between 45 and 60 years old with acute or convalescent COVID-19.

A few counts support this clone. This chain joins TRBV5-4 and TRBJ1-2, with 9 bases fitting TRBD1. V gave up 4 bases and J gave up 5 bases; unmatched junction bases: 15. The germline CDR1 and CDR2 sequences are SGHNT and YYREEE (reference sequence). CDR3 length equals 17 residues. The CDR3: CASSVRTGGASRYGYTF. In DNA form, the CDR3 reads TGTGCCAGCAGCGTAAGAACAGGGGGCGCGAGTCGGTATGGCTACACCTTC.

This chain connects TRBV6-2 or TRBV6-3 to TRBJ1-5; perhaps TRBD1 as D (5 bases). Trimming removed 2 bases from V and 7 bases from J, with 12 bases in between. The CDR3 runs to 14 residues. In germline, CDR1 is MNHEY, CDR2 SVGEGT. The CDR3: CASSYGQGRQPQHF. CDR3 in DNA: TGTGCCAGCAGTTACGGGCAGGGAAGGCAGCCCCAGCATTTT.

The V call is TRBV6-6, the J call TRBJ2-7; 8 bases align to TRBD1. This CDR3 region has 15 residues. V lost 5 bases to trimming and J lost 0 bases; unmatched junction nucleotides: 6. Germline V gives CDR1 MNHNY, CDR2 SVGAGI (reference sequence). The CDR3 protein is CASSKPQGDSYEQYF. CDR3 coding DNA: TGTGCCAGCAGTAAACCACAGGGGGACTCCTACGAGCAGTACTTC.

The gene calls are TRBV2 and TRBJ1-1; D is ambiguous. The CDR3 sequence is 13 residues long. Germline loops: CDR1 SNHLY, CDR2 FYNNEI. The ends were cut back, 3 bases at V and 2 bases at J, with 7 bases in the middle. CDR3 nucleotides: TGTGCCAGCAGTGATGGCCTCAACACTGAAGCTTTCTTT. Protein: CASSDGLNTEAFF. Filled out from reference TRBV2 and TRBJ1-1, the complete variable domain reads EPEVTQTPSHQVTQMGQEVILRCVPISNHLYFYWYRQILGQKVEFLVSFYNNEISEKSEIFDDQFSVERPDGSNFTLKIRSTKLEDSAMYFCASSDGLNTEAFFGQGTRLTVV.

V and J are TRBV7-9 and TRBJ2-3; TRBD1 matches at 7 bases. With 3 bases clipped from V and 4 bases from J, the junction kept 7 bases outside the gene matches. The germline V gene has CDR1 SEHNR and CDR2 FQNEAQ (reference sequence). The CDR3 consists of 15 residues. The CDR3 here is CASSFPRGGADTQYF. For the CDR3, the DNA is TGTGCCAGCAGCTTTCCGAGAGGGGGCGCAGATACGCAGTATTTT.